The rows below give T cell receptor beta chains drawn from one sample of a study of CD8+CD57+ T cells in acquired aplastic anemia. In TCRdb, the reads were re-called with MiXCR into one record per CDR3 protein. Here the sample spans roughly 50,000 distinct CDR3 sequences, 55% to 75% being singletons. Input material: sorted CD4+, CD8+, or CD8+CD57+ T cells (not recorded which) from PBMCs. These TCRs come from a human donor in good health, serving as a control. Both conserved end residues are part of each CDR3. D genes are given only for firm matches. Only part of the rows carry a size: once, few, many, or a class if the clone is expanded.

abundance,len,j_gene,d_gene,v_gene,CDR3aa,CDR3nt
-,15,TRBJ1-1,TRBD1,TRBV24-1,CATSDTGVENTEAFF,TGTGCCACCAGTGATACAGGGGTTGAGAACACTGAAGCTTTCTTT
once,13,TRBJ1-1,-,TRBV7-8,CASRSFRDGEAFF,TGTGCCAGCAGATCTTTTAGGGACGGTGAAGCTTTCTTT
-,14,TRBJ2-5,TRBD1,TRBV19,CASREDRGQETQYF,TGTGCCAGTAGAGAGGACAGGGGGCAAGAGACCCAGTACTTC
-,13,TRBJ1-4,-,TRBV15,CATQTPTNEKLFF,TGTGCCACCCAGACACCAACTAATGAAAAACTGTTTTTT
many,15,TRBJ1-1,-,TRBV5-1,CASSFQTDMNTEAFF,TGCGCCAGCAGCTTCCAGACAGACATGAACACTGAAGCTTTCTTT
-,14,TRBJ2-7,-,TRBV10-2,CASSETVGSYEQYF,TGCGCCAGCAGTGAGACCGTAGGGAGCTACGAGCAGTACTTC
-,13,TRBJ1-2,-,TRBV19,CASSIAGTWGYTF,TGTGCCAGTAGTATAGCGGGGACCTGGGGCTACACCTTC
-,16,TRBJ2-1,TRBD1,TRBV29-1,CSVELGTGKSYNEQFF,TGCAGCGTTGAACTCGGGACAGGGAAGTCCTACAATGAGCAGTTCTTC
-,11,TRBJ2-7,-,TRBV10-2,CASSEGNEQYF,TGCGCCAGCAGTGAGGGCAACGAGCAGTACTTC
-,13,TRBJ2-1,TRBD2,TRBV2,CASSSTSPNEQFF,TGTGCCAGCAGTTCGACTAGCCCGAATGAGCAGTTCTTC
once,16,TRBJ2-6,-,TRBV11-2,CASSFRFTIGANVLTF,TGTGCCAGCAGCTTCAGGTTTACGATTGGGGCCAACGTCCTGACTTTC
-,12,TRBJ1-2,-,TRBV7-9,CASSLPWGGYTF,TGTGCCAGCAGCTTACCCTGGGGTGGCTACACCTTC
-,14,TRBJ2-5,TRBD2,TRBV24-1,CATSGTSGEETQYF,TGTGCCACCAGTGGGACTAGCGGGGAAGAGACCCAGTACTTC
few,12,TRBJ2-7,-,TRBV7-3,CASSETSYEQYF,TGTGCCAGCAGCGAAACTAGCTACGAGCAGTACTTC
-,14,TRBJ2-1,-,TRBV15,CATSRGGWENEQFF,TGTGCCACCAGCAGAGGAGGCTGGGAGAATGAGCAGTTCTTC
-,15,TRBJ2-7,TRBD1,TRBV15,CATSTGKTGSYEQYF,TGTGCCACCAGCACTGGAAAGACAGGGTCCTACGAGCAGTACTTC
-,14,TRBJ1-4,-,TRBV15,CATSTSGQTEKLFF,TGTGCCACCAGCACCTCTGGACAGACTGAAAAACTGTTTTTT
few,13,TRBJ1-2,-,TRBV7-3,CASSLGAGYGYTF,TGTGCCAGCAGCTTAGGGGCAGGCTATGGCTACACCTTC
-,15,TRBJ1-2,-,TRBV7-9,CARSLESPRLYGYTF,TGTGCCCGCAGCTTAGAATCCCCGAGACTCTATGGCTACACCTTC
-,13,TRBJ2-5,-,TRBV9,CASSWTQQETQYF,TGTGCCAGCAGCTGGACCCAACAAGAGACCCAGTACTTC
few,11,TRBJ1-2,-,TRBV20-1,CSAYIAKGYTF,TGCAGTGCATATATCGCGAAGGGCTACACCTTC
few,13,TRBJ1-2,-,TRBV24-1,CVTSQGYNYGYTF,TGTGTCACCAGCCAGGGATACAACTATGGCTACACCTTC
-,15,TRBJ1-1,-,TRBV2,CASGGRAGGYTEAFF,TGTGCCAGCGGAGGGAGGGCGGGGGGCTACACTGAAGCTTTCTTT
-,11,TRBJ1-2,-,TRBV6-1,CASLNYYGHTF,TGTGCCAGTCTGAATTATTATGGCCACACCTTC
-,13,TRBJ1-2,-,TRBV19,CASSIAAVYGYTF,TGTGCCAGTAGTATCGCGGCAGTCTATGGCTACACCTTC
-,13,TRBJ1-2,TRBD1,TRBV6-2/TRBV6-3,CASRQGPNYGYTF,TGTGCCAGCCGACAGGGTCCTAACTATGGCTACACCTTC
-,15,TRBJ1-1,-,TRBV9,CASSVVPGRNTEAFF,TGTGCCAGCAGCGTAGTGCCGGGGAGGAACACTGAAGCTTTCTTT
-,15,TRBJ2-3,-,TRBV10-3,CAISGLDIIADTQYF,TGTGCCATCAGTGGACTAGACATTATCGCAGATACGCAGTATTTT
-,16,TRBJ2-2,-,TRBV11-1,CASSLAGPLNTGELFF,TGTGCCAGCAGCTTAGCGGGACCACTTAACACCGGGGAGCTGTTTTTT
-,13,TRBJ1-5,-,TRBV29-1,CSVRDGEGQPQHF,TGCAGCGTTCGGGACGGAGAAGGACAGCCCCAGCATTTT
-,14,TRBJ1-1,-,TRBV5-5,CASTATGPNTEAFF,TGTGCCAGCACCGCAACAGGTCCTAACACTGAAGCTTTCTTT
many,17,TRBJ2-2,TRBD1,TRBV5-1,CASSLAGTGGATGELFF,TGCGCCAGCAGCTTGGCAGGGACAGGGGGTGCCACCGGGGAGCTGTTTTTT
few,16,TRBJ2-3,TRBD2,TRBV9,CASSGTTSGVVDTQYF,TGTGCCAGCAGCGGAACGACTAGCGGGGTGGTAGATACGCAGTATTTT